This T cell receptor (beta chain) is drawn from a study of T cell responses to AZD1222 COVID-19 vaccine (dated by TCRdb to the early 2020s). Study-level background: A total of more than 230 trial participants underwent TCR sequencing, of whom some 210 received two doses of AZD1222 and about 26 received two doses of the MenACWY control vaccine. Enrollment into the trials was organized by age into subgroups of 18-55, 56-69 and 70-plus years, and those subgroups contained approximately 150, 30 and 60 TCR-sequenced participants, respectively.

V is shortened by 1 base, J by 4 bases, and the region joining them spans 14 bases. The germline V gene (reference sequence) supplies CDR1 LGHDT and CDR2 YNNKEL. Including the terminal cysteine and phenylalanine, the CDR3 comprises 15 residues. Just CDR3 DNA is preserved here, 45 bases in frame from base 1. The CDR3 regions of human TCRbeta chains were analyzed by immunosequencing. In the source study's methods: TCRs in the repertoires were compared against a reference library of SARS-CoV-2-specific TCRs that had been generated with the MIRA antigen-specificity platform. Breadth was defined as the fraction of unique TCRs that were SARS-CoV-2-associated, and depth was defined as the fraction of total T cells that were SARS-CoV-2-associated. Using the MIRA data, every spike-specific TCR was mapped to the spike region that the TCR reacted to and assigned to either a CD4 or a CD8 class. Log10-transformed breadth and depth values were compared by one-way ANOVA with Sidak's multiple comparisons tests. TCRdb carries this immuneACCESS record with in-frame sequences only. Its versions omit some clonotypes, under half of them owing to an unresolved V gene in the studies checked, with the rest unexplained. V, J and clone size are taken as reported in that table, and D and trimming were inferred from the DNA itself. Recorded for this sample are 100,000 to 150,000 clones; more than 85% of them occurred a single time. The top ten constitute 6.5% to 7.5% of the sample.

The time point label corresponds to: about 28 days (+/-7) after the second vaccine dose. AZD1222 recipients with second doses at about 4 weeks or about 12 weeks were pooled, because spike-specific TCR depth and breadth did not differ between schedules. Samples from vaccinated people were obtained from the UK trials COV001 and COV002, which included a single-blind randomized controlled phase 2/3 trial of AZD1222 (ChAdOx1 nCoV-19) in healthy adults. For TCRbeta chain sequencing, PBMC samples were collected from trial participants at day 0 and at day 28 after the second dose. Points the paper makes about the study in general: Only 5 to 7 AZD1222 recipients were SARS-CoV-2 seropositive at baseline, limiting conclusions about previously exposed vaccinees. In the small 56-69-year group, the increase in depth fell short of significance, most likely because of low power. A significant rise in spike-specific TCR breadth and depth was observed after two AZD1222 doses relative to day 0 and relative to MenACWY recipients. Because no day 14 peak-response samples were available, repertoires were characterized only after the peak T cell response. Participants were mostly white British and included more females than males, and it was suggested by the authors that clonal diversity may have been underestimated. Reportedly, close to half of the unique spike-specific TCRs recognized epitopes lying outside the regions that are mutated in the B.1.351 and B.1.1.7 variants. The vaccine-associated CD4 TCRs covered the entire spike protein, and the dominant responses fell in regions 160-218 and 743-854.

As for this clone: This receptor's antigen is unknown. No per-base quality is available; no much larger clone lies one base away.

The clonotype was recovered from an adult who received the AZD1222 COVID-19 vaccine. Sequenced material: peripheral blood, taken 28 days after the second AZD1222 dose. Recombination connected TRBV3-1 (or the pseudogene TRBV3-2) to TRBJ2-7, with the D segment possibly TRBD1 or TRBD2, each aligning over 7 bases. The nucleotides are TGTGCCAGCAGCCAAGTGGGAGGGGGCAGGTACGAGCAGTACTTC. It specifies CASSQVGGGRYEQYF.